These 2 T cell receptor beta chains were all obtained from the same sample, sequenced in a study of T cell repertoires in cytomegalovirus infection (dated by TCRdb to between 2018 and 2021). Instrument used: Illumina HiSeq 1500. TCRdb trimmed the raw reads at Q25, called clones with MiXCR and kept productive beta chains. All rows with the same CDR3 protein become a single entry with the most common DNA and genes. The sample table records hundreds of thousands of distinct CDR3 sequences; about a third of these occur just once. The ten largest clones add up to around 13% of the sample. The sample consisted of PBMCs. The receptors were gathered from a human donor in good health (CMV status not recorded). Some clones in this sample may be carry-over from other donors' samples.

The chain has TRBV6-2 or TRBV6-3 and TRBJ1-1; D gene unclear. Trimming stripped 4 bases from V and 6 bases from J, with 15 bases between. The CDR3 spans 14 residues. CDR1 MNHEY and CDR2 SVGEGT come from the germline V gene. CDR3 protein: CASSSLHGVSEAFF. CDR3 nucleotide sequence: TGTGCCAGCAGTTCCTTACATGGAGTATCTGAAGCTTTCTTT.

This chain uses TRBV7-9 with TRBJ2-1, with D possibly TRBD2 on 7 matching bases. Between the trimmed V and J ends, which lost 3 bases and 4 bases, there was a span of 13 bases. Germline-derived CDR1 and CDR2 are SEHNR and FQNEAQ (reference sequence). The CDR3 consists of 15 residues. As DNA, the CDR3 is TGTGCCAGCAGCTTGGGCGGGGGCCAATACAATGAGCAGTTCTTC. It specifies CASSLGGGQYNEQFF. Full variable domain (missing parts from reference TRBV7-9 and TRBJ2-1): DTGVSQNPRHKITKRGQNVTFRCDPISEHNRLYWYRQTLGQGPEFLTYFQNEAQLEKSRLLSDRFSAERPKGSFSTLEIQRTEQGDSAMYLCASSLGGGQYNEQFFGPGTRLTVL.